This T cell receptor beta chain originates from a study of beta chain features in type 1 diabetes. General study points: Shortening that was moderate but significant affected the TCRB CDR3s of Type 1 diabetes patients in all four CD4+ subsets.

V shed 2 bases and J shed 1 base, with 10 bases lying between them. The CDR3 runs 14 residues. Germline V gene sequence: CDR1 SGHDT, CDR2 YYEEEE. Of note for this clone: Its antigen is as yet unknown.

Expressed TCRB transcripts were sequenced because the isolated RNA had all been reverse transcribed beforehand. Method: immunoSEQ multiplex PCR; TCRdb's copy keeps in-frame clones and lacks some. The data show almost 350,000 clones, roughly 8.8% seen once. This receptor was taken from a man aged 30-40 years with type 1 diabetes. The specimen sequenced was central memory CD4+ T cells from blood. V and J are TRBV5-6 and TRBJ2-7; D call uncertain. DNA for the CDR3: TGTGCCAGCAGCTTTTTGTCAGATTCCTACGAGCAGTACTTC. Amino acids: CASSFLSDSYEQYF.